This T cell receptor beta chain was identified in a study of T cell repertoires in cytomegalovirus infection. Background on the study: Shared public TCR beta signatures pointed to both CMV infection and a matching HLA type. Study observations and caveats: Cumulative frequency (of public TCR beta family members) identified carriers of CMV plus the relevant HLA.

CDR3 length equals 14 residues. Germline CDR1 and CDR2: KGHDR and SFDVKD. With regard to this clonotype: Its antigen is unidentified. One end of the junction varies from germline; a read error may be responsible.

Via MiXCR, TCRdb re-called the reads, giving one row per CDR3 protein. Among about 890,000 distinct CDR3 sequences listed, roughly 30% were seen once. This specimen was cultured CD8+ T cells from PBMCs, taken from culture after CMV antigen stimulation. V usage is TRBV24-1 and J usage is TRBJ1-5; unclear D gene. This TCR was sampled from a human donor in good health (CMV status not recorded). Some clones in this sample may be carry-over from other donors' samples. The CDR3 loop is CATCDFLSNQPQHF. In DNA, the CDR3 is TGTGCCACCTGTGATTTTTTAAGCAATCAGCCCCAGCATTTT.